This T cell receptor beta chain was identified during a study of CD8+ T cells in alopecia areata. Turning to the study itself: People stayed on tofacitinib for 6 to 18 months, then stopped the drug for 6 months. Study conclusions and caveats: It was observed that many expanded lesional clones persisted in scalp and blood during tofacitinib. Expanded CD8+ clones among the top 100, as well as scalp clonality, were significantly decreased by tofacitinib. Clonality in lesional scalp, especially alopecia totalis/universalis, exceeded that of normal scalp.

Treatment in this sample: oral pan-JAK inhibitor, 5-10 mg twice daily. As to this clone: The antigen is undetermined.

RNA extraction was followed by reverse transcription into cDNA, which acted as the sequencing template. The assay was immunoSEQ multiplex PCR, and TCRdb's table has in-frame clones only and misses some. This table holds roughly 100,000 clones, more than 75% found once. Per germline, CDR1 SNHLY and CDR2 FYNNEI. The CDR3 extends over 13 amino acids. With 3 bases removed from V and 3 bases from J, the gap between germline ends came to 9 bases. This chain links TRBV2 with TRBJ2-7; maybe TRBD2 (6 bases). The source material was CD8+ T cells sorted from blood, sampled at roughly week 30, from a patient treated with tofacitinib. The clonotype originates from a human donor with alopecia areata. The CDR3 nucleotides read TGTGCCAGCAGTGATCTGACTAGCTACGAGCAGTACTTC. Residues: CASSDLTSYEQYF.